This TCR beta chain was documented in a study of cytomegalovirus exposure and HLA in healthy donors. Study-level findings and limits: Rare TCR sequences predominated, though certain public TCRs were found in many donors. TCR beta V- and J-gene trimming was later associated with a missense DCLRE1C variant. It was about 180 TCR beta chains that were listed as cytomegalovirus-associated.

The PCR used 60 Vbeta and 13 Jbeta primers. Data came from immunoSEQ multiplex PCR; TCRdb stores just in-frame clones and leaves some out. The data hold about 150,000 clones, with around 72% observed a single time. As concerns this clone: Antigen unknown.

There are 14 residues in the CDR3. V was clipped by 5 bases and J by 4 bases, with 12 bases between them. Germline CDR1 reads MNHEY; CDR2 reads SMNVEV (reference sequence). The chain links TRBV27 to TRBJ2-1; D possibly corresponds to TRBD2 (5 bases). The TCR was taken from a man aged 18 to 30 in good health and CMV-seronegative. Source material: PBMCs. CDR3 coding DNA: TGTGCCAGCAGTATTTCCCGGGGATACAATGAGCAGTTCTTC. This codes for CASSISRGYNEQFF.